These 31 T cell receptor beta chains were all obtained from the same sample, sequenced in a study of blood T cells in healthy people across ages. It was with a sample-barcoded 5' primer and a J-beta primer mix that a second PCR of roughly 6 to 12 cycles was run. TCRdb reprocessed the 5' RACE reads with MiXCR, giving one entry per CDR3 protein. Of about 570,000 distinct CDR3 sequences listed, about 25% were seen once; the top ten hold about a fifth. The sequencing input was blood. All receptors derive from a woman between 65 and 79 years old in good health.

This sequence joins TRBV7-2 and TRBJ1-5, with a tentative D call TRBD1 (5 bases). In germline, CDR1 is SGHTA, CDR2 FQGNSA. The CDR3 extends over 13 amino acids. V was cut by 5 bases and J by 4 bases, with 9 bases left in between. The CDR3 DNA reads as TGTGCCAGCAGCCCCAGGGATAATCAGCCCCAGCATTTT. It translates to CASSPRDNQPQHF. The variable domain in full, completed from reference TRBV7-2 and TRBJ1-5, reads GAGVSQSPSNKVTEKGKDVELRCDPISGHTALYWYRQSLGQGLEFLIYFQGNSAPDKSGLPSDRFSAERTGGSVSTLTIQRTQQEDSAVYLCASSPRDNQPQHFGDGTRLSIL.

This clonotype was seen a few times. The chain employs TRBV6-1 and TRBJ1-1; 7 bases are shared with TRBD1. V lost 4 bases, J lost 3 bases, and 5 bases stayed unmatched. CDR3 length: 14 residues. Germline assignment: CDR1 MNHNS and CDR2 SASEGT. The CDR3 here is CASSGDRPYTEAFF. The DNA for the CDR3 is TGTGCCAGCAGTGGGGACAGACCTTACACTGAAGCTTTCTTT.

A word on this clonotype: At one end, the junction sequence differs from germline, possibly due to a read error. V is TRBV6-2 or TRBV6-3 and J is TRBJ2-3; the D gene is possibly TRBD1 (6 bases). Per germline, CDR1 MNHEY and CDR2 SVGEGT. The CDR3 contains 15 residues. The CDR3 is CASSYPLATGETQYF. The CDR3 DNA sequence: TGTGCCAGCAGTTACCCCCTGGCGACAGGAGAGACCCAGTACTTT.

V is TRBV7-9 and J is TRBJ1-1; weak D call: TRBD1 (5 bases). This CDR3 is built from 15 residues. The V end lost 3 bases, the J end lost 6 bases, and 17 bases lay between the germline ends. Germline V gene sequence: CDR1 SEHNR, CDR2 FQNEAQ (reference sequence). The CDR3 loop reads CASSFSMGVGAEAFF. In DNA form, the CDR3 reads TGTGCCAGCAGCTTTTCGATGGGGGTGGGCGCTGAAGCTTTCTTT.

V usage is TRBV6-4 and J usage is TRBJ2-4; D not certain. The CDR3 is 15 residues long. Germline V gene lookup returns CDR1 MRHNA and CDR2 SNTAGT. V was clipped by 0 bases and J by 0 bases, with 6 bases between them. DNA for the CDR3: TGTGCCAGCAGTGACTCTGGGCAAGCCAAAAACATTCAGTACTTC. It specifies CASSDSGQAKNIQYF.

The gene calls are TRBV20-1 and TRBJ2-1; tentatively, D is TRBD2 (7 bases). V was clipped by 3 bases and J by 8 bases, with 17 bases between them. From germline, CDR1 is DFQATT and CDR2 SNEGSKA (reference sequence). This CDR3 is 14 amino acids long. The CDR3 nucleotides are TGCAGTGCTAGCCGGCGGGGGTCAGGGGATGAGCAGTTCTTC. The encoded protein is CSASRRGSGDEQFF.

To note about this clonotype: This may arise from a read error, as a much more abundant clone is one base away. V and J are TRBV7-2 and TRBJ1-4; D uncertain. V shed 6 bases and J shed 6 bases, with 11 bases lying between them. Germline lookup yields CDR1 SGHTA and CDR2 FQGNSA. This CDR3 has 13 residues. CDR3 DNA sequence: TGTGCCAGCAGACGTGGTTATGATGAAAAACTGTTTTTT. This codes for CASRRGYDEKLFF.

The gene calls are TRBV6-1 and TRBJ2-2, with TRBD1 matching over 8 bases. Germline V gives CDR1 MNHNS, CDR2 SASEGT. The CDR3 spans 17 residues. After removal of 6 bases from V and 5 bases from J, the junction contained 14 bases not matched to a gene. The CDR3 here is CASSVPPRTGWTGELFF. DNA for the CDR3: TGTGCCAGCAGCGTGCCCCCGAGGACAGGGTGGACCGGGGAGCTGTTTTTT.

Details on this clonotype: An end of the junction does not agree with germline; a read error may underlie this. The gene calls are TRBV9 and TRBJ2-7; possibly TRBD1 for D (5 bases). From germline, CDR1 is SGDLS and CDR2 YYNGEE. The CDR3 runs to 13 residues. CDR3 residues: CASSVEAWGGLFF. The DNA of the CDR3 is TGTGCCAGCAGCGTAGAGGCCTGGGGCGGCCTCTTCTTC.

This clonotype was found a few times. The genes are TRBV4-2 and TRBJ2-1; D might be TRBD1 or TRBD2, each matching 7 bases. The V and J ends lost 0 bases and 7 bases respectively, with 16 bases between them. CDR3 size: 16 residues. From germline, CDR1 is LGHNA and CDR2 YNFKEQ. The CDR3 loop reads CASSQDIQGEGNEQFF. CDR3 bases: TGTGCCAGCAGCCAAGATATCCAGGGGGAGGGGAATGAGCAGTTCTTC.

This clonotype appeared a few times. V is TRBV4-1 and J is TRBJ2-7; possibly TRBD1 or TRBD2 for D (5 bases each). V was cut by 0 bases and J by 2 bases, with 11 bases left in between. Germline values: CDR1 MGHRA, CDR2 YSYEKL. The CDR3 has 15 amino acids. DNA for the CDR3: TGCGCCAGCAGCCAAGAGGGGCAGGGACCCTACGAGCAGTACTTC. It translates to CASSQEGQGPYEQYF.

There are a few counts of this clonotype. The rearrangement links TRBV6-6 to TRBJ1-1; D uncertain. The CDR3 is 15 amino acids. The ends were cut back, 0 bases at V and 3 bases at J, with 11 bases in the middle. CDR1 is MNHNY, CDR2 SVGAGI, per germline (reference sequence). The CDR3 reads CASSYSLPWDTEAFF. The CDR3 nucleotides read TGTGCCAGCAGTTACTCGCTCCCATGGGACACTGAAGCTTTCTTT.

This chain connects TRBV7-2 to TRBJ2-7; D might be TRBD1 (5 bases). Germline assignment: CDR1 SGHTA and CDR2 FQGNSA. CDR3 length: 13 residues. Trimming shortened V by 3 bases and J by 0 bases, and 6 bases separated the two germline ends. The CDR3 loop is CASSFTGSYEQYF. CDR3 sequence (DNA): TGTGCCAGCAGCTTTACAGGCTCCTACGAGCAGTACTTC.

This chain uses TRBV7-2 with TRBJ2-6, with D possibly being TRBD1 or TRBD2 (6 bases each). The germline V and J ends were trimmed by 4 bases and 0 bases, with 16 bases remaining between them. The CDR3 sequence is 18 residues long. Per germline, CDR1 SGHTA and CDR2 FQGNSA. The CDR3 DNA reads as TGTGCCAGCAGCTCTCGGATAGGGGGGCACTCTGGGGCCAACGTCCTGACTTTC. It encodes CASSSRIGGHSGANVLTF.

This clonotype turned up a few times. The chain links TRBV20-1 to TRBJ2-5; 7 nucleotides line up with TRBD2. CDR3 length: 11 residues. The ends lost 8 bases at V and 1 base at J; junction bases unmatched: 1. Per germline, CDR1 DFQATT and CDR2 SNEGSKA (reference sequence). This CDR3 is CSRGVQETQYF. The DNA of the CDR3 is TGCAGTCGGGGGGTCCAAGAGACCCAGTACTTC.

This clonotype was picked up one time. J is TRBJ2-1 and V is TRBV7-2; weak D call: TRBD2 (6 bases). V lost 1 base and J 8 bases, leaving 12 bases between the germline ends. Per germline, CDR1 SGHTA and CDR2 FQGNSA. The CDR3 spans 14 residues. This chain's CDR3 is CASSLEPGGYEQFF. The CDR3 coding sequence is TGTGCCAGCAGCTTAGAACCTGGAGGGTATGAGCAGTTCTTC.

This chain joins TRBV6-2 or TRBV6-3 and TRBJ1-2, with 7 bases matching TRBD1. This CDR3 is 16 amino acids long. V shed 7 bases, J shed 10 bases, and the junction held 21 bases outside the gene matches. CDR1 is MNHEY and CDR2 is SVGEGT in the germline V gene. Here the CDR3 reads CASISSSRGRGLPYTF. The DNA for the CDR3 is TGTGCCAGCATCTCATCGAGTAGGGGGCGCGGACTTCCCTACACCTTC.

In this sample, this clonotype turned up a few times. The CDR3 is CASGPTGWGSPLHF. The CDR3 DNA is TGTGCTAGTGGACCGACAGGGTGGGGTTCACCCCTCCACTTT. This sequence joins TRBV12-5 and TRBJ1-6; 7 bases line up with TRBD1. CDR3 length: 14 amino acids. The V segment lost 6 bases and the J segment 9 bases; nucleotides outside the gene matches: 8. The germline CDR1 and CDR2 sequences are LGHNT and FRNRAP. The complete variable domain, with remaining parts taken from reference TRBV12-5 and TRBJ1-6, reads DARVTQTPRHKVTEMGQEVTMRCQPILGHNTVFWYRQTMMQGLELLAYFRNRAPLDDSGMPKDRFSAEMPDATLATLKIQPSEPRDSAVYFCASGPTGWGSPLHFGNGTRLTVT.

The DNA of the CDR3 is TGCGCCAGCAGCCAAGAGCAGGGGGCCAAAAACATTCAGTACTTC. Encoded protein: CASSQEQGAKNIQYF. The chain couples TRBV4-1 to TRBJ2-4; D is perhaps TRBD1 (6 bases). CDR3 length: 15 residues. CDR1 is MGHRA, CDR2 YSYEKL, per germline. With 0 bases removed from V and 1 base from J, the gap between germline ends came to 7 bases.

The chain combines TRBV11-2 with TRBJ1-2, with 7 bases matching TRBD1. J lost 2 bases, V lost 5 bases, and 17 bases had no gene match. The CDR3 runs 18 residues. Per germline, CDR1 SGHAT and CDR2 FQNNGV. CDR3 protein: CASSPNPGTASLNYGYTF. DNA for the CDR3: TGTGCCAGCAGCCCTAATCCGGGGACAGCCTCCTTAAACTATGGCTACACCTTC.

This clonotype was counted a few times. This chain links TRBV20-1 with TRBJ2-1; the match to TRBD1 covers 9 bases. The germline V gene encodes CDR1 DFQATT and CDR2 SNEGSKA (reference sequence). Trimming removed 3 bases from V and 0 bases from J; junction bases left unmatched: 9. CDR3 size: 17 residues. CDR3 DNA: TGCAGTGCTAGTAAGCCACAGGGGGCCTCCTCCTACAATGAGCAGTTCTTC. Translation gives CSASKPQGASSYNEQFF.

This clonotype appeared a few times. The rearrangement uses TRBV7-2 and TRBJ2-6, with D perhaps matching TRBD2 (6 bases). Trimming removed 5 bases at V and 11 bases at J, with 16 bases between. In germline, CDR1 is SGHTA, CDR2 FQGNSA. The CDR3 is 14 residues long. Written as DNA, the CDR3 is TGTGCCAGCAGCGAATCCGGGACGGGGGACGTCCTGACTTTC. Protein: CASSESGTGDVLTF.

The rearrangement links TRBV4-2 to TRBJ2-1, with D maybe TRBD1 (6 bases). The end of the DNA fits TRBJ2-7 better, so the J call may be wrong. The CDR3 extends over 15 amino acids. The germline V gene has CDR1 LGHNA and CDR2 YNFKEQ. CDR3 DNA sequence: TGTGCCAGCCGACCCACAGGGCACCGGAGTTCGGAGCAGTACTTC. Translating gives CASRPTGHRSSEQYF.

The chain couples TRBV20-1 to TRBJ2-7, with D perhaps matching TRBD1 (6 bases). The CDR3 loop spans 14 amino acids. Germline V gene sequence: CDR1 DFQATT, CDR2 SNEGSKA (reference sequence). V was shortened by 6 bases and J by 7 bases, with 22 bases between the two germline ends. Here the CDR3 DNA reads TGCAGTGCCTACGGAAGCTTCAGGGGCGGTGAGCAGTACTTC. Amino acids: CSAYGSFRGGEQYF.

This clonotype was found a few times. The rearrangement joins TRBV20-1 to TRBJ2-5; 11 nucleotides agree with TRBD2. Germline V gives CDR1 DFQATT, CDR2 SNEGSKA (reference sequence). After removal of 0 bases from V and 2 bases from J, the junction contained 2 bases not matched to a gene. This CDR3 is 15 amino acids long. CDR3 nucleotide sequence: TGCAGTGCTAGAGATACTAGCGGGGGACAAGAGACCCAGTACTTC. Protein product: CSARDTSGGQETQYF.

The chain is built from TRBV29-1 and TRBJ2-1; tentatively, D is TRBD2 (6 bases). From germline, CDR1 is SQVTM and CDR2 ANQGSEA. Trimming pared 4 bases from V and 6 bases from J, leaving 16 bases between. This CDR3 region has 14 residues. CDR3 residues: CSVGLRRASNEQFF. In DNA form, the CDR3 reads TGCAGCGTTGGTTTGAGGAGGGCGAGCAATGAGCAGTTCTTC.

The DNA of the CDR3 is TGTGCCAGCAGTACCGGACAGGGAGGCACTGAAGCTTTCTTT. This encodes CASSTGQGGTEAFF. The chain uses TRBV12-3 or TRBV12-4 and TRBJ1-1; 8 bases fit TRBD1. The V gene end was trimmed by 5 bases and the J gene end by 4 bases; junction bases not matched to a gene: 6. The CDR3 loop spans 14 amino acids.

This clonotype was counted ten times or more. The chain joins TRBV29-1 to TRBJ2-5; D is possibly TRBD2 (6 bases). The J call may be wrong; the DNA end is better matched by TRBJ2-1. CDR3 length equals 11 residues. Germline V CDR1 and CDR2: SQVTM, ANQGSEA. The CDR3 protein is CSEETSDEQFF. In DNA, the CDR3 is TGCAGCGAGGAGACTAGTGATGAGCAGTTCTTC.

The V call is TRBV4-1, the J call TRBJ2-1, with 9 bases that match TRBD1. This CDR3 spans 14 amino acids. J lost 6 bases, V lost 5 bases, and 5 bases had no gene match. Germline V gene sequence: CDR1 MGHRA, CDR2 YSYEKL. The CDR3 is CASSGLTGGNEQFF. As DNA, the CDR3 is TGCGCCAGCAGCGGATTGACAGGGGGCAATGAGCAGTTCTTC.

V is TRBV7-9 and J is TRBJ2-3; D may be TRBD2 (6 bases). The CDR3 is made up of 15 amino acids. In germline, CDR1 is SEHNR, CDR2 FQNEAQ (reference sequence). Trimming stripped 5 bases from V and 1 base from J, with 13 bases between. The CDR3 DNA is TGTGCCAGCAGCCTCCCGGCTAGCGGCACAGATACGCAGTATTTT. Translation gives CASSLPASGTDTQYF.

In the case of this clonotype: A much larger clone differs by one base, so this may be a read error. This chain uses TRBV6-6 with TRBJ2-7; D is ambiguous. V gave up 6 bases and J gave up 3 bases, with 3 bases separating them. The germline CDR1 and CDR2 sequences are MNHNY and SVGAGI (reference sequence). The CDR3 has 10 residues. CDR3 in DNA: TGTGCCAGCAGGAACTACGAGCAGTACTTC. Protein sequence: CASRNYEQYF.